These 32 T cell receptor beta chains were sequenced from one sample in a study of control samples from healthy donors and cancer patients. Here immunoSEQ multiplex PCR was the method, and the copy in TCRdb shows in-frame clones only, minus some. The table includes approximately 140,000 clones, approximately 91% detected once. Sequencing was carried out using blood. The receptors were gathered from a woman in her twenties or thirties in good health.

The CDR3 reads CASNPQGGGQPQHF. CDR3 in DNA: TGTGCCAGCAATCCACAGGGAGGCGGACAGCCCCAGCATTTT. J is TRBJ1-5 and V is TRBV6-5, with D possibly being TRBD1 (6 bases). V lost 7 bases and J lost 7, with 17 bases in between. The CDR3 runs to 14 residues. Germline V gene data show CDR1 as MNHEY and CDR2 as SVGAGI.

This sequence joins TRBV18 and TRBJ1-6, with D perhaps TRBD1 (5 bases). Per germline, CDR1 KGHSH and CDR2 LQKENI. The CDR3 is 15 amino acids. V shed 3 bases and J shed 10 bases, with 16 bases lying between them. CDR3 sequence: CASSPGTSAASPLHF. In DNA form, the CDR3 reads TGTGCCAGCTCACCCGGGACTTCAGCAGCGTCACCCCTCCACTTT.

The chain joins TRBV5-5 to TRBJ1-2; a weak D match, TRBD1 (6 bases). CDR1 SGHKS and CDR2 YYEKEE come from the germline V gene (reference sequence). Trimming pared 5 bases from V and 1 base from J, leaving 15 bases between. The CDR3 has 15 amino acids. The CDR3 region has the DNA TGTGCCAGCAGTCAGAGGACAGCACTTAACTATGGCTACACCTTC. It translates to CASSQRTALNYGYTF.

The chain links TRBV5-1 to TRBJ1-4; possibly TRBD1 for D (5 bases). V shed 4 bases and J shed 7 bases, with 14 bases lying between them. Germline V lookup: CDR1 SGHRS, CDR2 YFSETQ. The length of the CDR3 is 14 residues. The CDR3 DNA sequence: TGCGCCAGCAGCCGCGGGACGGACCCTGAAAAACTGTTTTTT. It specifies CASSRGTDPEKLFF.

The V gene is TRBV5-4, the J gene TRBJ2-5; weak D call: TRBD2 (5 bases). The length of the CDR3 is 15 residues. V lost 5 bases to trimming and J lost 5 bases, with 19 bases between them. The germline CDR1 and CDR2 sequences are SGHNT and YYREEE (reference sequence). This chain's CDR3 is CASRKWTPPGETQYF. CDR3 sequence (DNA): TGTGCCAGCAGAAAGTGGACTCCCCCGGGGGAGACCCAGTACTTC.

V gene TRBV5-6 combines with J gene TRBJ1-2; D may be TRBD1 (5 bases). Germline V gene lookup returns CDR1 SGHDT and CDR2 YYEEEE. The CDR3 runs 14 residues. Trimming left V 1 base short and J 8 bases short, with 15 bases between. The CDR3 region has the DNA TGTGCCAGCAGCTTGAGGCGGGGCGGCTACGGCTACACCTTC. Amino acids: CASSLRRGGYGYTF.

The chain uses TRBV29-1 and TRBJ2-4; TRBD2 matches at 7 bases. V gave up 6 bases and J gave up 1 base; unmatched junction bases: 6. The CDR3 is 14 residues long. Germline V gene data show CDR1 as SQVTM and CDR2 as ANQGSEA. The CDR3 spells CSVLREGAKNIQYF. CDR3 in DNA: TGCAGCGTCCTAAGGGAGGGGGCCAAAAACATTCAGTACTTC.

The chain employs TRBV28 and TRBJ1-1; 10 nucleotides agree with TRBD1. The CDR3 spans 17 residues. In germline, CDR1 is MDHEN, CDR2 SYDVKM. Unmatched junction bases numbered 13, after V lost 5 bases and J lost 4 bases. In nucleotides, the CDR3 is TGTGCCAGCAGTAAACTTTATCTACGGACAGGGGGCACTGAAGCTTTCTTT. This gives the protein CASSKLYLRTGGTEAFF.

The chain uses TRBV5-1 and TRBJ1-2, with 8 bases identical to TRBD1. Trimming took 4 bases from V and 3 from J; bases not matched to a gene: 8. The length of the CDR3 is 15 residues. Germline lookup yields CDR1 SGHRS and CDR2 YFSETQ. The CDR3, as DNA: TGCGCCAGCAGCACACGACAGGGGTCGGACTATGGCTACACCTTC. Translated, it gives CASSTRQGSDYGYTF.

This clone was seen ten or more times. This chain links TRBV28 with TRBJ1-5; tentatively, D is TRBD1 (6 bases). Germline CDR1 MDHEN, CDR2 SYDVKM. There are 14 residues in the CDR3. V was shortened by 2 bases and J by 5 bases, with 10 bases between the two germline ends. The CDR3 loop is CASSLRGFDQPQHF. The CDR3 DNA sequence: TGTGCCAGCAGTTTAAGGGGGTTCGATCAGCCCCAGCATTTT.

Only one count was recorded for this clone. The V gene is TRBV14, the J gene TRBJ2-2, with 7 bases aligning to TRBD1. J lost 3 bases, V lost 1 base, and 5 bases had no gene match. The V gene's germline CDR1 is SGHDN and CDR2 FVKESK. This CDR3 region has 16 residues. CDR3 region: CASSQAVGQYTGELFF. CDR3 DNA: TGTGCCAGCAGCCAAGCGGTGGGACAGTACACCGGGGAGCTGTTTTTT. Together with reference TRBV14 and TRBJ2-2, the CDR3 gives the full variable domain: EAGVTQFPSHSVIEKGQTVTLRCDPISGHDNLYWYRRVMGKEIKFLLHFVKESKQDESGMPNNRFLAERTGGTYSTLKVQPAELEDSGVYFCASSQAVGQYTGELFFGEGSRLTVL.

This chain uses TRBV6-1 with TRBJ2-2, with D perhaps assigned TRBD1 or TRBD2 (5 bases each). The length of the CDR3 is 17 residues. Germline-derived CDR1 and CDR2 are MNHNS and SASEGT. Trimming cost V 3 bases and J 0 bases, with 14 bases left between them. The CDR3 region is CASSEGMGVTNTGELFF. In DNA form, the CDR3 reads TGTGCCAGCAGTGAGGGAATGGGGGTCACGAACACCGGGGAGCTGTTTTTT.

This chain links TRBV27 with TRBJ2-1; 7 bases map to TRBD2. Germline assignment: CDR1 MNHEY and CDR2 SMNVEV (reference sequence). J gave up 4 bases and V 5 bases, and 5 bases lay outside the gene matches. This CDR3 is built from 14 residues. The CDR3 loop is CASSQGLPYNEQFF. The CDR3, as DNA: TGTGCCAGCAGTCAGGGACTACCTTACAATGAGCAGTTCTTC.

J is TRBJ1-5 and V is TRBV5-1; D unclear. Per germline, CDR1 SGHRS and CDR2 YFSETQ. The V gene lost 0 bases and the J gene lost 1 base, with 5 bases spanning the gap. The CDR3 loop spans 14 amino acids. CDR3 residues: CASSLDGSNQPQHF. In nucleotides, the CDR3 is TGCGCCAGCAGCTTGGACGGCAGCAATCAGCCCCAGCATTTT.

The chain joins TRBV11-2 to TRBJ2-1, with TRBD2 matching over 7 bases. Per germline, CDR1 SGHAT and CDR2 FQNNGV. This CDR3 has 15 amino acids. The V segment lost 5 bases and the J segment 0 bases; nucleotides outside the gene matches: 4. The CDR3 protein is CASSLLAVSYNEQFF. The CDR3 DNA reads as TGTGCCAGCAGCCTTCTAGCGGTCTCCTACAATGAGCAGTTCTTC.

The gene calls are TRBV19 and TRBJ2-7; 7 bases line up with TRBD1. The CDR3 has 14 amino acids. Germline-derived CDR1 and CDR2 are LNHDA and SQIVND (reference sequence). J lost 7 bases, V lost 3 bases, and 9 bases had no gene match. The CDR3 protein is CASSMSDRVEEQYF. The CDR3 nucleotides are TGTGCCAGTAGTATGTCCGACAGGGTTGAAGAGCAGTACTTC.

The genes are TRBV5-1 and TRBJ1-4, with D maybe TRBD1 (5 bases). This CDR3 spans 14 amino acids. The germline V gene encodes CDR1 SGHRS and CDR2 YFSETQ. V lost 0 bases, J lost 7 bases, and 10 bases lay in between. The CDR3 sequence: CASSLGARAEKLFF. DNA for the CDR3: TGCGCCAGCAGCTTGGGTGCCAGGGCTGAAAAACTGTTTTTT.

V is TRBV30 and J is TRBJ1-1; D call uncertain. The germline V gene encodes CDR1 GTSNPN and CDR2 SVGIG (reference sequence). The CDR3 length is 12 residues. The V and J ends lost 8 bases and 2 bases respectively, with 12 bases between them. The CDR3 sequence is CARSVENTEAFF. CDR3 in DNA: TGTGCCCGAAGCGTCGAAAACACTGAAGCTTTCTTT.

In its sample, this clone was seen once. The genes are TRBV5-6 and TRBJ2-5; no definite D call. The CDR3 spans 13 residues. Germline CDR1 reads SGHDT; CDR2 reads YYEEEE. V was pared by 0 bases and J by 9 bases, with 12 bases between. The CDR3 nucleotides read TGTGCCAGCAGCTTGGAGGAACAGACGGCCCAGTACTTC. The encoded protein is CASSLEEQTAQYF. Looking up the rest from reference TRBV5-6 and TRBJ2-5 gives the full variable domain: DAGVTQSPTHLIKTRGQQVTLRCSPKSGHDTVSWYQQALGQGPQFIFQYYEEEERQRGNFPDRFSGHQFPNYSSELNVNALLLGDSALYLCASSLEEQTAQYFGPGTRLLVL.

The rearrangement joins TRBV19 to TRBJ1-2; D call uncertain. The CDR3 runs to 13 residues. The V end was cut by 5 bases, the J end by 2 bases, with 9 bases between. The germline gives CDR1 LNHDA, CDR2 SQIVND (reference sequence). This chain's CDR3 is CASSRAGNYGYTF. The CDR3 bases are TGTGCCAGTAGTCGTGCGGGGAACTATGGCTACACCTTC. Full variable domain (missing parts from reference TRBV19 and TRBJ1-2): DGGITQSPKYLFRKEGQNVTLSCEQNLNHDAMYWYRQDPGQGLRLIYYSQIVNDFQKGDIAEGYSVSREKKESFPLTVTSAQKNPTAFYLCASSRAGNYGYTFGSGTRLTVV.

The rearrangement joins TRBV5-1 to TRBJ1-2, with 8 bases identical to TRBD1. CDR3 length: 14 amino acids. Germline-derived CDR1 and CDR2 are SGHRS and YFSETQ. V trimming: 10 bases; J trimming: 8 bases; junction bases outside the gene matches: 16. The CDR3 here is CARGGQAETGGYTF. The CDR3, as DNA: TGCGCCCGCGGGGGACAGGCCGAAACGGGGGGCTACACCTTC.

The J gene is TRBJ2-7, the V gene TRBV27; 9 bases agree with TRBD2. Germline lookup yields CDR1 MNHEY and CDR2 SMNVEV (reference sequence). The CDR3 spans 15 residues. The trim removed 6 bases at V and 6 bases at J, leaving 12 bases unmatched. In DNA, the CDR3 is TGTGCCAGCAGGTCCCTAGCGGGAAATGTGGGCGAGCAGTACTTC. The encoded protein is CASRSLAGNVGEQYF.

The chain joins TRBV6-6 to TRBJ1-3; possibly TRBD1 for D (5 bases). Trimming took off 6 bases at V and 4 bases at J, with 10 bases between the two ends. CDR3 size: 13 residues. Germline CDR1 MNHNY, CDR2 SVGAGI (reference sequence). CDR3 in DNA: TGTGCCAGCAGAATGACAGTGGGAAACACCATATATTTT. This translates into CASRMTVGNTIYF.

The rearrangement links TRBV5-5 to TRBJ2-7, with a weak D call TRBD2 (6 bases). The V end was cut by 4 bases, the J end by 2 bases, with 13 bases between. Germline CDR1 and CDR2: SGHKS and YYEKEE (reference sequence). The CDR3 has 14 amino acids. The CDR3 sequence is CASSREYLTYEQYF. DNA of the CDR3: TGTGCCAGCAGCCGGGAGTACCTTACCTACGAGCAGTACTTC.

This chain uses TRBV2 with TRBJ1-2; D is ambiguous. V shed 7 bases and J shed 1 base, with 7 bases lying between them. Germline V lookup: CDR1 SNHLY, CDR2 FYNNEI. The CDR3 spans 12 residues. CDR3 in amino acids: CASTGDNYGYTF. CDR3 bases: TGTGCCAGCACGGGAGATAACTATGGCTACACCTTC.

A remark on this clone: At one end, the junction sequence differs from germline, possibly due to a read error. V gene TRBV27 combines with J gene TRBJ2-2; no clear D. The germline V gene has CDR1 MNHEY and CDR2 SMNVEV (reference sequence). The CDR3 spans 14 residues. DNA of the CDR3: TGTGCCAGCAGAGCTATTTACGACACGGGGGAGCTGTTTTTT. Translation: CASRAIYDTGELFF.

This sequence joins TRBV18 and TRBJ1-2, with TRBD1 as a possible D gene (5 bases). Germline V CDR1 and CDR2: KGHSH, LQKENI. Trimming pared 0 bases from V and 4 bases from J, leaving 9 bases between. The CDR3 is made up of 14 amino acids. The CDR3 DNA reads TGTGCCAGCTCACCACCCTCTGGGGGCTATGGCTACACCTTC. Amino acid sequence: CASSPPSGGYGYTF.

This chain joins TRBV7-3 and TRBJ1-2; TRBD1 aligns across 9 bases. Per the germline V gene, CDR1 is SGHTA and CDR2 is FQGTGA. The junction had 19 bases not matched to a gene; V was cut back by 1 base and J by 10 bases. The CDR3 is made up of 18 amino acids. CDR3 sequence reads: CASSLNRHPRDRVVYYTF. The CDR3 bases are TGTGCCAGCAGCTTAAATCGCCACCCCCGGGACAGGGTGGTTTACTACACCTTC.

The count of this clone is one. This chain connects TRBV5-8 to TRBJ2-1, with TRBD2 matching over 8 bases. From germline, CDR1 is SGHTS and CDR2 YDEGEE. This CDR3 region has 15 residues. After removal of 4 bases from V and 4 bases from J, the junction contained 7 bases not matched to a gene. DNA for the CDR3: TGTGCCAGCAGCCCGGGACTAGAGAGTTACAATGAGCAGTTCTTC. Its translation: CASSPGLESYNEQFF.

The J gene is TRBJ1-5, the V gene TRBV4-1, with D tentatively TRBD1 (5 bases). V dropped 0 bases and J dropped 6 bases, with 15 bases sitting between them. CDR1 is MGHRA and CDR2 is YSYEKL in the germline V gene. The CDR3 extends over 16 amino acids. The CDR3 DNA follows: TGCGCCAGCAGCCAAGAAACGGGCCTGAGGGGTCAGCCCCAGCATTTT. Residues: CASSQETGLRGQPQHF.

This sequence joins TRBV5-1 and TRBJ2-7; D ambiguous. Trimming stripped 0 bases from V and 0 bases from J, with 7 bases between. Germline V gives CDR1 SGHRS, CDR2 YFSETQ. This CDR3 spans 14 amino acids. CDR3 region: CASSLEVTSYEQYF. As DNA, the CDR3 is TGCGCCAGCAGCTTGGAAGTCACCTCCTACGAGCAGTACTTC.

The rearrangement joins TRBV19 to TRBJ1-6, with D possibly matching TRBD1 (5 bases). This CDR3 has 14 residues. The germline CDR1 and CDR2 sequences are LNHDA and SQIVND (reference sequence). Trimming took 4 bases from V and 7 from J, leaving 11 bases between them. This chain's CDR3 is CASSTAGLNSPLHF. CDR3 coding DNA: TGTGCCAGTAGTACGGCGGGACTCAATTCACCCCTCCACTTT.